These 28 T cell receptor beta chains share one sample of origin, sequenced in a study of OX40 agonist ivuxolimab in advanced cancers. The data were produced by immunoSEQ multiplex PCR, yet TCRdb's version contains in-frame clones alone and is incomplete. The data hold roughly 70,000 clones, with approximately 80% observed a single time. Sequenced here: CD4+ or CD8+ T cells sorted from blood, sampled in a trial of the OX40 agonist ivuxolimab. Every receptor here comes from an adult with an advanced solid tumor such as melanoma, head and neck, liver or kidney cancer.

J is TRBJ1-2 and V is TRBV6-5, with TRBD1 as a possible D gene (5 bases). The CDR3 runs 15 residues. V dropped 6 bases and J dropped 0 bases, with 14 bases sitting between them. Germline-derived CDR1 and CDR2 are MNHEY and SVGAGI. CDR3 nucleotide sequence: TGTGCCAGCAGAGGTACCGGGACGGCTAACTATGGCTACACCTTC. It is translated as CASRGTGTANYGYTF.

This chain connects TRBV7-9 to TRBJ1-2; no reliable D call. The V gene's germline CDR1 is SEHNR and CDR2 FQNEAQ (reference sequence). The germline V and J ends were trimmed by 4 bases and 4 bases, with 10 bases remaining between them. The CDR3 length is 13 residues. The CDR3 protein is CASSYREFYGYTF. The CDR3 DNA reads TGTGCCAGCAGCTACCGGGAATTCTATGGCTACACCTTC.

The chain recombines TRBV29-1 with TRBJ1-2, with a weak D call TRBD1 (5 bases). The V and J ends lost 7 bases and 6 bases respectively, with 9 bases between them. The CDR3 consists of 10 residues. Germline CDR1 and CDR2: SQVTM and ANQGSEA. CDR3 nucleotide sequence: TGCAGCGCCGGGACGGATGGCTACACCTTC. The encoded protein is CSAGTDGYTF.

This clone was seen a handful of times. The chain recombines TRBV2 with TRBJ2-3; TRBD2 is a possible D gene (7 bases). The germline V gene encodes CDR1 SNHLY and CDR2 FYNNEI. V was trimmed by 7 bases and J by 4 bases, leaving 12 bases between them. The CDR3 runs 13 residues. The CDR3 DNA follows: TGTGCCAGCAAGGAGGGGGGGTCAGATACGCAGTATTTT. This sequence encodes CASKEGGSDTQYF.

The chain combines TRBV28 with TRBJ1-1; D may be TRBD1 (5 bases). CDR3 length: 11 amino acids. Germline V lookup: CDR1 MDHEN, CDR2 SYDVKM. V was cut by 6 bases and J by 10 bases, with 12 bases left in between. The CDR3 protein is CASSPGRRAFF. The CDR3 DNA reads TGTGCCAGCAGCCCAGGGAGGAGAGCTTTCTTT.

The sample holds one count of this clone. This chain connects TRBV19 to TRBJ1-4; D might be TRBD1 (5 bases). The CDR3 consists of 15 residues. V lost 7 bases and J lost 6, with 18 bases in between. The germline V gene encodes CDR1 LNHDA and CDR2 SQIVND (reference sequence). The CDR3, as DNA: TGTGCCAGTACTCGATCAGGGACTACATATGAAAAACTGTTTTTT. It is translated as CASTRSGTTYEKLFF.

The chain joins TRBV27 to TRBJ1-2; D is perhaps TRBD1 (5 bases). Germline V gene sequence: CDR1 MNHEY, CDR2 SMNVEV (reference sequence). V was clipped by 0 bases and J by 5 bases, with 7 bases between them. The CDR3 covers 13 residues. The DNA for the CDR3 is TGTGCCAGCAGTTTATCGGCAGGGTATGGCTACACCTTC. Residues: CASSLSAGYGYTF.

This chain joins TRBV6-6 and TRBJ1-5; 7 bases map to TRBD1. The length of the CDR3 is 14 residues. Germline V CDR1 and CDR2: MNHNY, SVGAGI (reference sequence). Losses at the gene ends were 6 bases for V and 11 bases for J; bases not matched to a gene: 13. The DNA of the CDR3 is TGTGCCAGCAGCCCGGGGACAGTTCTCCAGTCCCAGCATTTT. Protein sequence: CASSPGTVLQSQHF.

This clone was seen only once. The J gene is TRBJ2-1, the V gene TRBV2, with no clear D. Per germline, CDR1 SNHLY and CDR2 FYNNEI. V lost 5 bases and J 6 bases, leaving 8 bases between the germline ends. The CDR3 totals 12 residues. The CDR3 region has the DNA TGTGCCAGCAGTCCTCACAGCAATGAGCAGTTCTTC. It specifies CASSPHSNEQFF.

The J gene is TRBJ2-7, the V gene TRBV5-5; possibly TRBD2 for D (6 bases). From germline, CDR1 is SGHKS and CDR2 YYEKEE (reference sequence). The CDR3 totals 17 residues. V was clipped by 4 bases and J by 2 bases, with 22 bases between them. The CDR3 DNA follows: TGTGCCAGCAGCCACTTGGAGACGGGAGAGCTCCCCTACGAGCAGTACTTC. Translation gives CASSHLETGELPYEQYF.

This chain connects TRBV19 to TRBJ2-4; D ambiguous. CDR3 length: 17 residues. Trimming shortened V by 4 bases and J by 1 base, and 17 bases separated the two germline ends. From germline, CDR1 is LNHDA and CDR2 SQIVND (reference sequence). CDR3 residues: CASSTPGGSSAKNIQYF. The CDR3 nucleotides read TGTGCCAGTAGTACCCCTGGCGGCTCCTCGGCCAAAAACATTCAGTACTTC.

The rearrangement joins TRBV30 to TRBJ1-2; TRBD1 matches at 7 bases. Germline V lookup: CDR1 GTSNPN, CDR2 SVGIG (reference sequence). With 5 bases clipped from V and 5 bases from J, the junction kept 8 bases outside the gene matches. This CDR3 has 13 residues. The CDR3 here is CAWASGQTYGYTF. CDR3 in DNA: TGTGCCTGGGCTTCGGGACAGACTTATGGCTACACCTTC. The full variable domain, its missing parts supplied by reference TRBV30 and TRBJ1-2, is SQTIHQWPATLVQPVGSPLSLECTVEGTSNPNLYWYRQAAGRGLQLLFYSVGIGQISSEVPQNLSASRPQDRQFILSSKKLLLSDSGFYLCAWASGQTYGYTFGSGTRLTVV.

CDR3 nucleotide sequence: TGTGCCATCAGATCTAACCAGGGGGGAGATGGCTACACCTTC. Amino acids: CAIRSNQGGDGYTF. The genes are TRBV10-3 and TRBJ1-2; 7 nucleotides align to TRBD1. V was pared by 6 bases and J by 6 bases, with 10 bases of the junction left unmatched. This CDR3 contains 14 residues. Germline CDR1 ENHRY, CDR2 SYGVKD.

The rearrangement links TRBV6-5 to TRBJ1-6, with TRBD1 matching over 10 bases. Per germline, CDR1 MNHEY and CDR2 SVGAGI. The CDR3 runs to 12 residues. V was clipped by 5 bases and J by 13 bases; unmatched bases: 2. The DNA for the CDR3 is TGTGCCAGCAGTACGGGACAGGGGCCCCTCCACTTT. This gives the protein CASSTGQGPLHF.

The rearrangement uses TRBV5-8 and TRBJ1-1; D call uncertain. This CDR3 is 14 amino acids long. The V and J ends lost 3 bases and 4 bases respectively, with 13 bases between them. Germline loops: CDR1 SGHTS, CDR2 YDEGEE. CDR3 DNA sequence: TGTGCCAGCAGCTCATGGGCAGTGACCACTGAAGCTTTCTTT. Amino acid sequence: CASSSWAVTTEAFF.

The CDR3, as DNA: TGTGCCAGCAGCCTAGAACCCTTCTCTGGAAACACCATATATTTT. Protein: CASSLEPFSGNTIYF. The chain recombines TRBV21-1 with TRBJ1-3. TRBV21-1 is a known pseudogene. CDR3 length: 15 residues.

The rearrangement joins TRBV11-2 to TRBJ2-2; D is undetermined. This CDR3 comprises 13 residues. V lost 5 bases and J 7 bases, leaving 11 bases between the germline ends. Germline V lookup: CDR1 SGHAT, CDR2 FQNNGV. CDR3 sequence reads: CASSQNTDGELFF. Written as DNA, the CDR3 is TGTGCCAGCAGCCAAAACACCGACGGGGAGCTGTTTTTT. The full variable domain, in which reference TRBV11-2 and TRBJ2-2 provide the parts outside the CDR3, is EAGVAQSPRYKIIEKRQSVAFWCNPISGHATLYWYQQILGQGPKLLIQFQNNGVVDDSQLPKDRFSAERLKGVDSTLKIQPAKLEDSAVYLCASSQNTDGELFFGEGSRLTVL.

V gene TRBV6-1 combines with J gene TRBJ2-1; TRBD1 aligns across 8 bases. The CDR3 covers 14 residues. With V trimmed by 6 bases and J by 6 bases, 7 bases remained unmatched. Germline V CDR1 and CDR2: MNHNS, SASEGT. As DNA, the CDR3 is TGTGCCAGCAGCCGGACAGGGCTGGTCAATGAGCAGTTCTTC. This codes for CASSRTGLVNEQFF.

The table lists this clone with a few counts. This chain uses TRBV7-2 with TRBJ1-5, with a possible D match to TRBD1 (6 bases). Germline-derived CDR1 and CDR2 are SGHTA and FQGNSA. This CDR3 is built from 14 residues. V was clipped by 3 bases and J by 6 bases, with 12 bases between them. CDR3 protein: CASSFTGFTQPQHF. Written as DNA, the CDR3 is TGTGCCAGCAGCTTTACAGGGTTTACTCAGCCCCAGCATTTT.

The chain links TRBV7-9 to TRBJ2-3; 11 positions agree with TRBD2. With V trimmed by 6 bases and J by 2 bases, 10 bases remained unmatched. This CDR3 region has 17 residues. Germline values: CDR1 SEHNR, CDR2 FQNEAQ (reference sequence). This chain's CDR3 is CASSLLAGGPVTDTQYF. CDR3 DNA: TGTGCCAGCAGTCTTTTAGCGGGAGGGCCAGTCACAGATACGCAGTATTTT.

The CDR3 sequence: CASRRNEKLFF. As DNA, the CDR3 is TGTGCCAGCCGCCGTAATGAAAAACTGTTTTTT. The chain carries TRBV6-6 and TRBJ1-4; D not resolved. CDR1 MNHNY and CDR2 SVGAGI come from the germline V gene (reference sequence). V was shortened by 8 bases and J by 4 bases, with 5 bases between the two germline ends. This CDR3 comprises 11 residues.

The chain employs TRBV30 and TRBJ2-5; no reliable D call. With 3 bases removed from V and 3 bases from J, the gap between germline ends came to 11 bases. The CDR3 contains 13 residues. Germline CDR1 GTSNPN, CDR2 SVGIG (reference sequence). The CDR3 sequence is CAWRRTAEETQYF. For the CDR3, the DNA is TGTGCCTGGAGAAGGACGGCGGAAGAGACCCAGTACTTC.

This clone was found a few times. This chain uses TRBV7-2 with TRBJ2-7; TRBD1 matches at 9 bases. In germline, CDR1 is SGHTA, CDR2 FQGNSA. V gave up 3 bases and J gave up 4 bases; unmatched junction bases: 7. The CDR3 contains 15 residues. CDR3 amino acids: CASSFSGTGMYEQYF. CDR3 DNA sequence: TGTGCCAGCAGCTTTTCCGGGACAGGGATGTACGAGCAGTACTTC.

This sequence joins TRBV4-1 and TRBJ1-6; 12 bases line up with TRBD1. This CDR3 has 15 residues. The J segment lost 12 bases and the V segment lost 4 bases, leaving 7 bases of the junction unmatched. CDR1 and CDR2 (germline): MGHRA, YSYEKL. The DNA of the CDR3 is TGCGCCAGCAGCCGGGAGGGGACAGGGGGCGAACCCCTCCACTTT. It codes for CASSREGTGGEPLHF.

This clone was recorded only once. The V call is TRBV19, the J call TRBJ2-3; maybe TRBD2 (6 bases). The CDR3 spans 15 residues. Germline V gene data show CDR1 as LNHDA and CDR2 as SQIVND (reference sequence). Trimming took 7 bases from V and 2 from J, leaving 16 bases between them. The CDR3, as DNA: TGTGCCAGTACCATGCGACGGGAGAACACAGATACGCAGTATTTT. Its translation: CASTMRRENTDTQYF.

The chain uses TRBV6-4 and TRBJ2-5; possible D gene TRBD1, 5 bases. With the DNA end fitting TRBJ2-7 better, the J assignment may be wrong. The CDR3 is 16 residues long. CDR1 is MRHNA and CDR2 is SNTAGT in the germline V gene. The CDR3 reads CASSDSLTGQGDEQYF. The CDR3 bases are TGTGCCAGCAGTGACTCCCTAACAGGCCAAGGCGACGAGCAGTACTTC.

The rearrangement links TRBV6-1 to TRBJ1-1; no clear D gene. Germline V gene sequence: CDR1 MNHNS, CDR2 SASEGT. This CDR3 has 13 residues. Trimming removed 1 base at V and 3 bases at J, with 6 bases between. The CDR3 reads CASSEEDHTEAFF. DNA of the CDR3: TGTGCCAGCAGTGAAGAGGACCACACTGAAGCTTTCTTT.

The chain recombines TRBV19 with TRBJ2-1; no clear D. V lost 4 bases and J 0 bases, leaving 10 bases between the germline ends. The length of the CDR3 is 15 residues. The germline gives CDR1 LNHDA, CDR2 SQIVND (reference sequence). The CDR3 spells CASSTGVPSYNEQFF. The CDR3 DNA is TGTGCCAGTAGTACTGGGGTGCCCTCCTACAATGAGCAGTTCTTC.